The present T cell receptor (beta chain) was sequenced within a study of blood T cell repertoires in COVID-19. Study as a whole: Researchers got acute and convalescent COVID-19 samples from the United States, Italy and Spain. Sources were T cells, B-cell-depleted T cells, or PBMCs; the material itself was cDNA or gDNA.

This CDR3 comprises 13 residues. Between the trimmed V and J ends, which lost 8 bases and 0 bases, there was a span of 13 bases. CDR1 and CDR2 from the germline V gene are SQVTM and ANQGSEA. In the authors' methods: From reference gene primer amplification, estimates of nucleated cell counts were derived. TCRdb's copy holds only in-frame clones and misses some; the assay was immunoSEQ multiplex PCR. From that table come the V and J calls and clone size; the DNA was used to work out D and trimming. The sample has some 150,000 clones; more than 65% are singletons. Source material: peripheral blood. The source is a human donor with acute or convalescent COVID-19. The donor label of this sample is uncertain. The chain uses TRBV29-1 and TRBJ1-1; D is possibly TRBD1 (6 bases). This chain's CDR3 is CSSNGQMNTEAFF. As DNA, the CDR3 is TGCAGCTCTAACGGACAGATGAACACTGAAGCTTTCTTT.